The rows below give T cell receptor beta chains drawn from one sample of a study of shared clonotypes between healthy human individuals. Some clones are missing from TCRdb's copy, which holds only in-frame ones; the method was immunoSEQ multiplex PCR. The sample lists 2 million to 2.5 million clones, 90% to 97% seen once, with around 0.13% in the top ten. The sequenced material came from naive CD4+ T cells sorted from blood. These receptors were taken from a young man in good health. Each CDR3 is given with its conserved first and last residue. The D gene is left open where the match is weak. Expanded clones are given a class, and other clones once, few, many or no size at all.

J gene,clone size,D gene,V gene,CDR3 DNA,CDR3 protein
TRBJ1-2,NA,NA,TRBV1,TGCACCAGCAGCCCCTCCGTGTGGGGCTACACCTTC,CTSSPSVWGYTF
TRBJ2-7,once,NA,TRBV28,TGTGCCAGCAGGAATCGGGTCCTCTCCTACGAGCAGTACTTC,CASRNRVLSYEQYF
TRBJ2-2,NA,TRBD1,TRBV5-1,TGCGCCAGCAGCTTAACAGGGGGCGTCGGGGAGCTGTTTTTT,CASSLTGGVGELFF
TRBJ1-2,once,NA,TRBV6-6,TGTGCCAGCAGTTACGGGACCGGGACAGGCTACACCTTC,CASSYGTGTGYTF
TRBJ1-4,NA,NA,TRBV7-9,TGTGCCAGCAGCTTAGGGGCGCAGGATGAAAAACTGTTTTTT,CASSLGAQDEKLFF
TRBJ2-2,NA,NA,TRBV2,TGTGCCAGCAGTAACAGTAACACCGGGGAGCTGTTTTTT,CASSNSNTGELFF
TRBJ1-3,NA,NA,TRBV18,TGTGCCAGCTCCCAAGACCGCGGAATCGTCTCTGGAAACACCATATATTTT,CASSQDRGIVSGNTIYF
TRBJ1-1,NA,NA,TRBV20-1,TGCAGTGCTAGAGAGCTTCCTGACGCTTTCTTT,CSARELPDAFF
TRBJ2-3,NA,NA,TRBV7-2,TGTGCCAGCAGCTTACACCGTGACTTCCACCTCACAGATACGCAGTATTTT,CASSLHRDFHLTDTQYF
TRBJ1-3,few,NA,TRBV30,TGTGCCTGGAGTGTAGGAAACACCATATATTTT,CAWSVGNTIYF
TRBJ1-1,NA,NA,TRBV15,TGTGCCACCAGCAGAGATGTAGGTCCATTGTTGGACACTGAAGCTTTCTTT,CATSRDVGPLLDTEAFF
TRBJ2-1,NA,NA,TRBV6-1,TGTGCCAGCAGTGGCCCAGGGACTGAGCAGTTCTTC,CASSGPGTEQFF
TRBJ1-1,NA,NA,TRBV11-2,TGTGCCAGCAGCTTAGAGGTGAGGGGATGGACTGAAGCTTTCTTT,CASSLEVRGWTEAFF
TRBJ2-5,once,NA,TRBV7-7,TGTGCTAGCAGCTTATCCGGGGCGGAGACCCAGTACTTC,CASSLSGAETQYF
TRBJ2-3,NA,TRBD2,TRBV7-2,TGTGCCAGCAGCTCCCTCGGACTAGCGGGATACACAGATACGCAGTATTTT,CASSSLGLAGYTDTQYF
TRBJ1-2,once,TRBD1,TRBV6-5,TGTGCCAGCAGTGACCGACAGGGGTACTATGGCTACACCTTC,CASSDRQGYYGYTF
TRBJ2-7,NA,NA,TRBV6-5,TGTGCCAGCAGTTACCCGGGACATCCCGAGCAGTACTTC,CASSYPGHPEQYF
TRBJ1-1,NA,NA,TRBV2,TGTGCCAGCAGTGAAGCCGGGGGGGTATCTGAAGCTTTCTTT,CASSEAGGVSEAFF
TRBJ2-5,NA,NA,TRBV7-7,TGTGCTAGCAGCGCGGGACAGCAAGAGACCCAGTACTTC,CASSAGQQETQYF
TRBJ1-2,NA,TRBD1,TRBV9,TGTGCCAGCAGCGTAGACGACAGGGGTGGCTACACCTTC,CASSVDDRGGYTF
TRBJ1-6,NA,NA,TRBV2,TGTGCCAGCAGTGGGGATGGGGGAACGAGGCACCACTTT,CASSGDGGTRHHF
TRBJ2-5,NA,TRBD1,TRBV18,TGTGCCAGCAACCGGGACAGGGGCGCCGAGACCCAGTACTTC,CASNRDRGAETQYF
TRBJ2-7,NA,NA,TRBV6-5,TGTGCCAGCATGGGAGGGACAGAAAAAGGCTACGAGCAGTACTTC,CASMGGTEKGYEQYF
TRBJ1-4,NA,NA,TRBV7-9,TGTGCCAGCACCTCGTTTAAGACAACTAATGAAAAACTGTTTTTT,CASTSFKTTNEKLFF
TRBJ2-5,NA,NA,TRBV28,TGTGCCAGCACCCCGAGAGGGCAGGGGCAAGAGACCCAGTACTTC,CASTPRGQGQETQYF
TRBJ2-3,NA,NA,TRBV25-1,TGTGCCAGCAGCTCCCCTAGCTCCACAGATACGCAGTATTTT,CASSSPSSTDTQYF
TRBJ2-3,once,TRBD2,TRBV19,TGTGCCAGTAGTGAGACGGGAGGGGGCACAGATACGCAGTATTTT,CASSETGGGTDTQYF
TRBJ2-7,NA,TRBD1,TRBV7-2,TGTGCCAGCAGCTTATTACCGACCGGGACAGGGAACTCCTACGAGCAGTACTTC,CASSLLPTGTGNSYEQYF
TRBJ2-7,NA,NA,TRBV18,TGTGCCAGCTCACAATCGGCGGGGGCCGACTACGAGCAGTACTTC,CASSQSAGADYEQYF
TRBJ2-7,NA,TRBD2,TRBV5-1,TGCGCCAGCAGCTTGGCCAGCGGGGTGTTCTACGAGCAGTACTTC,CASSLASGVFYEQYF
TRBJ2-1,NA,TRBD2,TRBV5-1,TGCGCCAGCAGCGGAACTAGCGACTACAATGAGCAGTTCTTC,CASSGTSDYNEQFF
TRBJ2-3,NA,TRBD2,TRBV5-1,TGCGCCAGCAGCTCCACTAGCGGCACAGATACGCAGTATTTT,CASSSTSGTDTQYF
TRBJ2-3,NA,NA,TRBV5-1,TGCGCCAGCAGCATTGACAGTGTAGATACGCAGTATTTT,CASSIDSVDTQYF
TRBJ1-2,NA,TRBD1,TRBV7-9,TGTGCCAGCAGCTTTCGGGACAGCTATGGCTACACCTTC,CASSFRDSYGYTF
TRBJ2-7,NA,NA,TRBV5-1,TGCGCCAGCAGCTTGGTGTCATCATACGAGCAGTACTTC,CASSLVSSYEQYF
TRBJ2-3,NA,TRBD2,TRBV4-3,TGCGCCAGCAGCCAAGAAGCGGGACCCACAGATACGCAGTATTTT,CASSQEAGPTDTQYF